These 9 T cell receptor beta chains originate from one sample sequenced in a study of CD8 T cells in Susac syndrome. With random hexamers, about 0.45 to 1 ug RNA was reverse transcribed. TCRdb re-called the immunoSEQ multiplex PCR reads through MiXCR, storing one row per CDR3 protein. The table has 70,000 or so distinct CDR3 sequences, less than 95% seen once. The sequenced sample was CD8+ T cells from PBMCs. Receptors originate from a human donor with multiple sclerosis.

This chain connects TRBV24-1 to TRBJ1-2; 12 bases line up with TRBD1. The germline V gene encodes CDR1 KGHDR and CDR2 SFDVKD. This CDR3 is 14 amino acids long. J lost 9 bases, V lost 6 bases, and 7 bases had no gene match. The CDR3 loop reads CATSSGTGGWSYTF. DNA for the CDR3: TGTGCCACCAGTTCCGGGACAGGGGGCTGGAGCTACACCTTC.

This chain uses TRBV19 with TRBJ2-5; 8 positions agree with TRBD2. Germline CDR1 and CDR2: LNHDA and SQIVND (reference sequence). The CDR3 contains 14 residues. V trimming: 9 bases; J trimming: 9 bases; junction bases outside the gene matches: 15. CDR3 nucleotide sequence: TGTGCCAGCTCCCAGCGGGGGTCCCCGGTCCCCCAGTACTTC. Protein: CASSQRGSPVPQYF.

The chain couples TRBV29-1 to TRBJ2-7, with D possibly matching TRBD2 (6 bases). Trimming left V 5 bases short and J 1 base short, with 15 bases between. Germline V gene data show CDR1 as SQVTM and CDR2 as ANQGSEA. The length of the CDR3 is 14 residues. This CDR3 is CSVYTGTSSYEQYF. The CDR3 bases are TGCAGCGTTTACACCGGGACTTCATCCTACGAGCAGTACTTC.

The chain joins TRBV18 to TRBJ2-2; 8 nucleotides agree with TRBD2. This CDR3 is built from 16 residues. The V gene end was trimmed by 1 base and the J gene end by 0 bases; junction bases not matched to a gene: 1. From germline, CDR1 is KGHSH and CDR2 LQKENI. This chain's CDR3 is CASSPRGRSNTGELFF. The CDR3 region has the DNA TGTGCCAGCTCACCACGCGGGAGGTCGAACACCGGGGAGCTGTTTTTT.

The chain carries TRBV9 and TRBJ1-4; D is perhaps TRBD1 (5 bases). The germline V and J ends were trimmed by 3 bases and 0 bases, with 12 bases remaining between them. Germline CDR1 SGDLS, CDR2 YYNGEE. The CDR3 is made up of 16 amino acids. CDR3 DNA: TGTGCCAGCAGCGGGGGGACGGCCCCAACTAATGAAAAACTGTTTTTT. As protein: CASSGGTAPTNEKLFF.

CDR3 amino acids: CASGFGGYEQYF. Written as DNA, the CDR3 is TGTGCTAGTGGTTTTGGAGGCTACGAGCAGTACTTC. The rearrangement joins TRBV12-5 to TRBJ2-7; D is possibly TRBD2 (5 bases). V lost 3 bases, J lost 3 bases, and 6 bases lay in between. The CDR3 extends over 12 amino acids. Germline loops: CDR1 LGHNT, CDR2 FRNRAP. Full variable domain (outside the CDR3, taken from reference TRBV12-5 and TRBJ2-7): DARVTQTPRHKVTEMGQEVTMRCQPILGHNTVFWYRQTMMQGLELLAYFRNRAPLDDSGMPKDRFSAEMPDATLATLKIQPSEPRDSAVYFCASGFGGYEQYFGPGTRLTVT.

Only one count was recorded for this clonotype. This chain links TRBV5-1 with TRBJ1-5; 9 nucleotides match TRBD1. This CDR3 has 15 amino acids. The J segment lost 0 bases and the V segment lost 3 bases, leaving 1 base of the junction unmatched. In germline, CDR1 is SGHRS, CDR2 YFSETQ. The DNA of the CDR3 is TGCGCCAGCAGCTCGACAGGGGGTAGCAATCAGCCCCAGCATTTT. It yields the protein CASSSTGGSNQPQHF.

This chain connects TRBV19 to TRBJ2-2; D uncertain. This CDR3 contains 13 residues. V shed 4 bases and J shed 4 bases, with 7 bases lying between them. Germline CDR1 is LNHDA and CDR2 is SQIVND (reference sequence). CDR3 protein: CASSTYGTGELFF. For the CDR3, the DNA is TGTGCCAGTAGTACTTATGGCACCGGGGAGCTGTTTTTT.

The V and J genes are TRBV7-9 and TRBJ1-1, with D uncertain. CDR1 is SEHNR and CDR2 is FQNEAQ in the germline V gene (reference sequence). This CDR3 has 14 residues. The ends were cut back, 8 bases at V and 3 bases at J, with 16 bases in the middle. CDR3: CASRAEGKDTEAFF. CDR3 nucleotides: TGTGCCAGCCGGGCTGAGGGTAAGGACACTGAAGCTTTCTTT. Combining the CDR3 with reference TRBV7-9 and TRBJ1-1 gives the whole variable domain DTGVSQNPRHKITKRGQNVTFRCDPISEHNRLYWYRQTLGQGPEFLTYFQNEAQLEKSRLLSDRFSAERPKGSFSTLEIQRTEQGDSAMYLCASRAEGKDTEAFFGQGTRLTVV.